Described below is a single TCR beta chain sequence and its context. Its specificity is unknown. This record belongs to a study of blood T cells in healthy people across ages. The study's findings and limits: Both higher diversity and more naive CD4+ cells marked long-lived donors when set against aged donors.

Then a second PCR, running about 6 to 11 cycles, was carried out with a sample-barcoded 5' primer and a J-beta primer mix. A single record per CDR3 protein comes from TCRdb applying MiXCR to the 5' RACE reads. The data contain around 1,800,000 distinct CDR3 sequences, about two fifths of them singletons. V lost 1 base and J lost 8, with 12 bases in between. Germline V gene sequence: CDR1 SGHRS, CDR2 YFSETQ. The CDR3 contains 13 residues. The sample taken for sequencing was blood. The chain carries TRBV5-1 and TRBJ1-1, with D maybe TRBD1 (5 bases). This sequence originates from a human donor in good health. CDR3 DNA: TGCGCCAGCAGCTTGACAGGTCCTAGAGAAGCTTTCTTT. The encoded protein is CASSLTGPREAFF. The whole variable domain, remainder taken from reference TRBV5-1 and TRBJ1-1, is KAGVTQTPRYLIKTRGQQVTLSCSPISGHRSVSWYQQTPGQGLQFLFEYFSETQRNKGNFPGRFSGRQFSNSRSEMNVSTLELGDSALYLCASSLTGPREAFFGQGTRLTVV.